The T cell receptor beta chain under discussion was sequenced for a study of post-analysis software for immune sequencing data. Overall study findings and caveats: Significantly decreased normalized Chao1 diversity was recorded for multiple sclerosis patients relative to controls. Five or six TRBV segments were significantly more frequent in patients than in controls. TRBV5-6, TRBV5-1 and TRBV20-1 were among these segments. Samples made in the same batch grouped tightly together by F measure.

This clonotype was detected only a few times. Its antigen is not identified. The length of the CDR3 is 14 residues. Germline CDR1 and CDR2: SQVTM and ANQGSEA. The V gene end was trimmed by 0 bases and the J gene end by 11 bases; junction bases not matched to a gene: 11. Prepared libraries of TCR beta cDNA carried unique molecular identifiers. Researchers reported roughly 0.5 million cDNA molecules coming from approximately 0.91 to 9.4 million T cells. A single record per CDR3 protein comes from TCRdb applying MiXCR to the PCR reads. The profile shows 750,000 to 900,000 distinct CDR3 sequences, approximately 44% of them singletons.

The sample taken for sequencing was blood. V usage is TRBV29-1 and J usage is TRBJ1-1; 8 nucleotides match TRBD1. The clonotype comes from a girl under 18 with multiple sclerosis. The CDR3 protein is CSVEDVGQGFRAFF. The CDR3 DNA reads TGCAGCGTTGAAGATGTAGGACAGGGTTTTAGGGCTTTCTTT. Combining the CDR3 with reference TRBV29-1 and TRBJ1-1 gives the whole variable domain SAVISQKPSRDICQRGTSLTIQCQVDSQVTMMFWYRQQPGQSLTLIATANQGSEATYESGFVIDKFPISRPNLTFSTLTVSNMSPEDSSIYLCSVEDVGQGFRAFFGQGTRLTVV.